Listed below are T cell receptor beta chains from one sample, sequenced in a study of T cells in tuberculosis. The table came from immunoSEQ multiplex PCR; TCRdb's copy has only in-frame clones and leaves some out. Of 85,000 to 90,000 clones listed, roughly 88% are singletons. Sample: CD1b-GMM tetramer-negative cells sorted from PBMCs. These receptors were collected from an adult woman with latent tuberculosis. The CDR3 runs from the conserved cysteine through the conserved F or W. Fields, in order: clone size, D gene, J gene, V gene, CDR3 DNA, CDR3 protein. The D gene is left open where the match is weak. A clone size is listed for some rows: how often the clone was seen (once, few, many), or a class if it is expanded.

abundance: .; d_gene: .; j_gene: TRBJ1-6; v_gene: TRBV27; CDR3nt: TGTGCCAGCAGTTCCGTCCTTGGGAGGAATTCACCCCTCCACTTT; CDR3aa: CASSSVLGRNSPLHF
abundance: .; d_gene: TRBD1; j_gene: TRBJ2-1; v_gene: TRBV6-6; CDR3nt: TGTGCCAGCAGTCTCGACAGGGTGGGGTTTGACAATGAGCAGTTCTTC; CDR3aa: CASSLDRVGFDNEQFF
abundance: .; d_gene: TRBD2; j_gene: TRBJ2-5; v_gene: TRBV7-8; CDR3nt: TGTGCCAGCAGCTTAGTCCCGGGGTTGCGGGGGGACCAAGAGACCCAGTACTTC; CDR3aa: CASSLVPGLRGDQETQYF
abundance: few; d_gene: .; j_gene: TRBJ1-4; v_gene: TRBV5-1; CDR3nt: TGCGCCAGCAGCCCAGGGGTACGCGAAAAACTGTTTTTT; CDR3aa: CASSPGVREKLFF
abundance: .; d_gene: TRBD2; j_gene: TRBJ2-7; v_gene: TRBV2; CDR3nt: TGTGCCAGCAGTGTTCAGGCGGGGGGGTTCTCCTACGAGCAGTACTTC; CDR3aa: CASSVQAGGFSYEQYF
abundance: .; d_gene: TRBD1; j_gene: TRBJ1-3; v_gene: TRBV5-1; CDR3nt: TGCGCCAGCAGCATAACAGGGGCCACTGGAAACACCATATATTTT; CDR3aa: CASSITGATGNTIYF
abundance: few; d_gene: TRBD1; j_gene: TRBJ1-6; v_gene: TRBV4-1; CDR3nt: TGCGCCAGCAGCCAACTCGGGACAGGGTCCTATAATTCACCCCTCCACTTT; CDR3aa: CASSQLGTGSYNSPLHF
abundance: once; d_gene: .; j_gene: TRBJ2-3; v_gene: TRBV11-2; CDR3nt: TGTGCCAGCAGCTTAGCCGCAGGGACGCAGTATTTT; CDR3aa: CASSLAAGTQYF
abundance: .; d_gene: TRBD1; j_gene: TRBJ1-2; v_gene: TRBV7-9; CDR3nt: TGTGCCAGCAGCCCACTGACAGGGGGGTATGGCTACACCTTC; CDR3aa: CASSPLTGGYGYTF
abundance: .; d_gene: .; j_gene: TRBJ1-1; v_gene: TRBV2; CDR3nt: TGTGCCAGCATTTCAGGGAACACTGAAGCTTTCTTT; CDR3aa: CASISGNTEAFF